The clone carrying this T cell receptor (beta chain) has ten or more counts. The sample's time point: after trial treatment. Described treatment: LDRT plus nivolumab, ipilimumab, low-dose cyclophosphamide and aspirin (RACIN trial). The data derive from a study of low-dose radiotherapy and immunotherapy resistance in tumors. Background on the study: Across 26 weeks, 13 Gy in total went to Cohort 2, delivered as 1 Gy per fraction every two weeks.

The CDR3 extends over 17 amino acids. The trim removed 5 bases at V and 4 bases at J, leaving 13 bases unmatched. Germline V gene data show CDR1 as SEHNR and CDR2 as FQNEAQ (reference sequence). TRAV- and TRBV-specific primers were used for first-strand cDNA, which covered alpha and beta chains. For amplifying TCRs, the PCR ran for about 22 cycles with Phusion, which was used together with a constant-region primer and the adapter on the V primers. TCRdb reprocessed the reads via MiXCR and lists one record per CDR3 protein. Of 95,000 to 100,000 distinct CDR3 sequences listed, around 21% were seen once; the top ten hold roughly 4.3%.

The TCR sequence derives from a male donor with prostate cancer. V gene TRBV7-9 combines with J gene TRBJ2-2; TRBD1 matches at 7 bases. Sequencing was performed on PBMCs, taken after low-dose radiotherapy plus immunotherapy. The CDR3 loop reads CASSGSSRQGRTGELFF. CDR3 nucleotides: TGTGCCAGCAGCGGGTCCTCAAGACAGGGCCGCACCGGGGAGCTGTTTTTT. Full variable domain (remainder filled in from reference TRBV7-9 and TRBJ2-2): DTGVSQNPRHKITKRGQNVTFRCDPISEHNRLYWYRQTLGQGPEFLTYFQNEAQLEKSRLLSDRFSAERPKGSFSTLEIQRTEQGDSAMYLCASSGSSRQGRTGELFFGEGSRLTVL.